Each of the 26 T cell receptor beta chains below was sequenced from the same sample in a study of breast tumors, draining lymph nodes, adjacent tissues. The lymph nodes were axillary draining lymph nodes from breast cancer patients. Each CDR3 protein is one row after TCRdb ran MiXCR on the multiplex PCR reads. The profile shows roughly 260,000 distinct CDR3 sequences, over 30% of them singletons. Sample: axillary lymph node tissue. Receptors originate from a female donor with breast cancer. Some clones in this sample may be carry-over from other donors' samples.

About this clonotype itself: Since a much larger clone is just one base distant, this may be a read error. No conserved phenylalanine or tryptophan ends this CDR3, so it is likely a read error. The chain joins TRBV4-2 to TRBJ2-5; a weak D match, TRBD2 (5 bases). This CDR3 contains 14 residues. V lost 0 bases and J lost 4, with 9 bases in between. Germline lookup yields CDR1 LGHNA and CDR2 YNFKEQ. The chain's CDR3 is CASSQESGRETQYL. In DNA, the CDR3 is TGTGCCAGCAGCCAAGAAAGCGGAAGAGAGACCCAGTACCTC.

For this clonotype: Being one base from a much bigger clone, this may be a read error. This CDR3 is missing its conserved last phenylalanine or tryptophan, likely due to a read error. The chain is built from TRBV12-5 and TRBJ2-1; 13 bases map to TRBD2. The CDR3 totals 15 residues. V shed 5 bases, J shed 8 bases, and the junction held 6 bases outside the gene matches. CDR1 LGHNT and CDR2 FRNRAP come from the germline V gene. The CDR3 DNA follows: TGTGCTAGTGGTGGTACTAGCGGGAGGGCCCATGAGCAGTTCTGC. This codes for CASGGTSGRAHEQFC.

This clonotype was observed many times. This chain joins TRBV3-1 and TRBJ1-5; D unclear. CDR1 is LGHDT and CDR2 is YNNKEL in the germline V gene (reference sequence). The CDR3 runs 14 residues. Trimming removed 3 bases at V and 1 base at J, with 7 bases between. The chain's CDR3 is CASSHGVSNQPQHF. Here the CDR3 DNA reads TGTGCCAGCAGCCACGGAGTGAGCAATCAGCCCCAGCATTTT.

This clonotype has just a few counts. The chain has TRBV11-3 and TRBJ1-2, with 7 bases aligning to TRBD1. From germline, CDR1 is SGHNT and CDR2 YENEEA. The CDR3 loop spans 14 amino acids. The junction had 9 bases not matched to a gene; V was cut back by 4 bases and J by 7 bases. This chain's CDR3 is CASSSRRDSPGYTF. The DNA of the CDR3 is TGTGCCAGCAGCTCGAGACGGGACAGCCCTGGCTACACCTTC.

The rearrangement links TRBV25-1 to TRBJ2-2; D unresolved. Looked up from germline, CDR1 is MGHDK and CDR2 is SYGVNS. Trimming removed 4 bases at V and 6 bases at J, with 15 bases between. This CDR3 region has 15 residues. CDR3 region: CASSARDQTAGELFF. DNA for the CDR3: TGTGCCAGCAGTGCTAGAGACCAAACCGCCGGGGAGCTGTTTTTT.

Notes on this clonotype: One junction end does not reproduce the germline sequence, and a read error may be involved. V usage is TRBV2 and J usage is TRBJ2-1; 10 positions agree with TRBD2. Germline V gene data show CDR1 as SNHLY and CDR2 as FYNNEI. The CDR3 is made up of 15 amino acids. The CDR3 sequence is CASREAGGLLNEQFF. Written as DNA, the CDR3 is TGTGCCAGCAGAGAAGCGGGAGGGCTCCTCAATGAGCAGTTCTTC.

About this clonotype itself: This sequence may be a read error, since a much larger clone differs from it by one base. The CDR3 nucleotides read TGTGCCAGCAGTCAGGGGGGCGAGCAGTACTTC. As protein: CASSQGGEQYF. The chain links TRBV6-1 to TRBJ2-7; perhaps TRBD1 as D (7 bases). The CDR3 totals 11 residues. Deletions cut 5 bases from V and 6 bases from J, with 8 bases between. Germline V gene lookup returns CDR1 MNHNS and CDR2 SASEGT.

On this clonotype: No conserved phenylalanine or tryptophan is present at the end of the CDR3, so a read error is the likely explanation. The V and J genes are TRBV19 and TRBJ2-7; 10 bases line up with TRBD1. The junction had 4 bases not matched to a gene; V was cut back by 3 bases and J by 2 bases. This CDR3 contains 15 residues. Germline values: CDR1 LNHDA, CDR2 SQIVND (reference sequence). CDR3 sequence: CASSMADRGTYEQYL. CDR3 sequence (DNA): TGTGCCAGTAGTATGGCGGACAGGGGGACCTACGAGCAGTACCTC.

The CDR3 region has the DNA TGTGCCTGGAGTGTAGGGGTCGAGCAGTACTTC. Protein: CAWSVGVEQYF. The V and J genes are TRBV30 and TRBJ2-7; maybe TRBD1 (5 bases). The V gene lost 0 bases and the J gene lost 6 bases, with 6 bases spanning the gap. There are 11 residues in the CDR3. Germline V gives CDR1 GTSNPN, CDR2 SVGIG (reference sequence).

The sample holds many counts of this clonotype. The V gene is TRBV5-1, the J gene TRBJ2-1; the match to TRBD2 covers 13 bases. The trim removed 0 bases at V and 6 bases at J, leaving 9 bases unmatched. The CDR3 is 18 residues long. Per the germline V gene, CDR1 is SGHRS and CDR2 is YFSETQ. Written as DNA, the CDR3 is TGCGCCAGCAGCTTGGGACTAGCGGGAGGCCAGGGGTCCAATGAGCAGTTCTTC. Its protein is CASSLGLAGGQGSNEQFF.

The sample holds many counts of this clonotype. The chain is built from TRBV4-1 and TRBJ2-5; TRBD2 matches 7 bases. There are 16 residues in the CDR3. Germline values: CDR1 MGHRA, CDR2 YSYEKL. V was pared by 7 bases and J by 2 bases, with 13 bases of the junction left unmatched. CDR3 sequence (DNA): TGCGCCAGCACCCCGAGAGCTAGCGGAGAACAAGAGACCCAGTACTTC. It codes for CASTPRASGEQETQYF.

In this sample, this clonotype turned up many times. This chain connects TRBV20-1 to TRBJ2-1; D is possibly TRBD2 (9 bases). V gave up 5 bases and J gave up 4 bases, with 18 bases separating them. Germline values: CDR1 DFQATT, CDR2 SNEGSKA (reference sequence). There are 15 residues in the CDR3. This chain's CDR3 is CSARDRLAGYNEQFF. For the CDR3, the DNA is TGCAGTGCTCGGGACAGGCTAGCGGGGTACAATGAGCAGTTCTTC.

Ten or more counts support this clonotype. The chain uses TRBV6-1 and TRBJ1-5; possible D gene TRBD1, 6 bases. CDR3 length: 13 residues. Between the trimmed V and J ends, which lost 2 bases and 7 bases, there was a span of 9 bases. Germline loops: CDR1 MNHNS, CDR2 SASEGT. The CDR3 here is CASSETGLQPQHF. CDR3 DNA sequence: TGTGCCAGCAGTGAAACAGGGTTACAGCCCCAGCATTTT.

CDR3 sequence reads: CASSPWTPTNEQFF. CDR3 DNA sequence: TGTGCCAGCTCACCATGGACACCTACCAATGAGCAGTTCTTC. The genes are TRBV18 and TRBJ2-1; D is perhaps TRBD1 (5 bases). The CDR3 sequence is 14 residues long. Looked up from germline, CDR1 is KGHSH and CDR2 is LQKENI. V lost 2 bases to trimming and J lost 6 bases, with 11 bases between them. Filled out from reference TRBV18 and TRBJ2-1, the complete variable domain reads NAGVMQNPRHLVRRRGQEARLRCSPMKGHSHVYWYRQLPEEGLKFMVYLQKENIIDESGMPKERFSAEFPKEGPSILRIQQVVRGDSAAYFCASSPWTPTNEQFFGPGTRLTVL.

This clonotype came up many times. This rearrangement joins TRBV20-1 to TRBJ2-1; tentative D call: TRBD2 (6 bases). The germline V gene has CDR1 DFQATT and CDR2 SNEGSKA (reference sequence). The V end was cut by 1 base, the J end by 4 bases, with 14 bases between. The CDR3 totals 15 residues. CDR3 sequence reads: CSARVSGRFYNEQFF. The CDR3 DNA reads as TGCAGTGCTAGAGTGAGCGGGCGATTTTACAATGAGCAGTTCTTC.

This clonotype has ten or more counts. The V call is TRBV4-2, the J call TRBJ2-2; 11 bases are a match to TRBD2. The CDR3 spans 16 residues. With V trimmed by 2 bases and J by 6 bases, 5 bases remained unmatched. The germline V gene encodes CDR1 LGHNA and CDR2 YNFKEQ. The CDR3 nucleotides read TGTGCCAGCAGCCAACTAGCGGGAGGTATGGCCGGGGAGCTGTTTTTT. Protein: CASSQLAGGMAGELFF.

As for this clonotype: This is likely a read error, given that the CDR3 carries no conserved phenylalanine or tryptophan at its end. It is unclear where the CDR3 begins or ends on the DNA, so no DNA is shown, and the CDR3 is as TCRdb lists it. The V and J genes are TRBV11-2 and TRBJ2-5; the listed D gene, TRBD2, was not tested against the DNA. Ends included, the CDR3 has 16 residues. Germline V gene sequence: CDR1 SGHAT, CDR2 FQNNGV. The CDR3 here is CASSSGTSSNQETHYS.

CDR3 amino acids: CSAIDPGAKNIQYF. CDR3 coding DNA: TGCAGTGCTATAGATCCAGGGGCCAAAAACATTCAGTACTTC. The genes are TRBV20-1 and TRBJ2-4; the D gene is possibly TRBD1 (5 bases). The germline V gene has CDR1 DFQATT and CDR2 SNEGSKA (reference sequence). There are 14 residues in the CDR3. Trimming removed 4 bases at V and 1 base at J, with 11 bases between.

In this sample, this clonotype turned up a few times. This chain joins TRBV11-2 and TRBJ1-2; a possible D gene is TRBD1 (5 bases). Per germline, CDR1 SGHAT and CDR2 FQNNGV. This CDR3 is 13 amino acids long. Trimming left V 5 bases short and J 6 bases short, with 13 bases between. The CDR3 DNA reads TGTGCCAGCAGCGAAGGGACTTCGGATGGCTACACCTTC. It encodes CASSEGTSDGYTF.

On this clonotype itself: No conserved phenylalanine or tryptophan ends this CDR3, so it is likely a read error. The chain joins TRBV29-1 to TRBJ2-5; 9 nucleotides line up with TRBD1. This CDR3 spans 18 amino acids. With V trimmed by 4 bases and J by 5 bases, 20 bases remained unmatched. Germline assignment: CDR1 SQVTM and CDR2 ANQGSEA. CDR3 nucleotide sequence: TGCAGCGTTGCTGGGGACAGGGCAGTGGTGCTGACCCAGGAGACCCAGTACCTC. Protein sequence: CSVAGDRAVVLTQETQYL.

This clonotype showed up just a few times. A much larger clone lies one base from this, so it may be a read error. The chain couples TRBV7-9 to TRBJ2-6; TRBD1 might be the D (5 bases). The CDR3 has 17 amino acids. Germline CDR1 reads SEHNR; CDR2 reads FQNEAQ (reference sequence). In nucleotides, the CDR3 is TGTGCCAGCAGCTTAGAGGTTGGGCTCTCTGGGGCCAACCTCCTGACTTTC. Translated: CASSLEVGLSGANLLTF.

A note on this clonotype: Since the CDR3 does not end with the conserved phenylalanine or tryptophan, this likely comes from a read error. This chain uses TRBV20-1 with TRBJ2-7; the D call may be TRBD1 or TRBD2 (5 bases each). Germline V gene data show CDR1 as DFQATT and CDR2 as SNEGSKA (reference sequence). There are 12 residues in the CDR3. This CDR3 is CGAIGTVDEQYL. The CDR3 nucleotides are TGCGGTGCTATCGGGACGGTTGACGAGCAGTACCTC.

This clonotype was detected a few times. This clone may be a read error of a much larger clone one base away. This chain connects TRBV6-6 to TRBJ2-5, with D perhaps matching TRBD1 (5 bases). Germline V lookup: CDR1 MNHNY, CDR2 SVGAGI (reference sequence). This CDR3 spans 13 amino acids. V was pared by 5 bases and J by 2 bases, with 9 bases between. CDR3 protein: CASSHRLQETQYF. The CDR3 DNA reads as TGTGCCAGCAGTCACAGGCTGCAAGAGACCCAGTACTTC.

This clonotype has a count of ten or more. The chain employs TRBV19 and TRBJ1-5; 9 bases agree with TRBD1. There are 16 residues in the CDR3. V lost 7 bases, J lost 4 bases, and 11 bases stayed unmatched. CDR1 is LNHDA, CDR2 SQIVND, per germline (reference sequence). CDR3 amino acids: CASTAGLDRGNQPQHF. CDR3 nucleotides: TGTGCCAGTACCGCTGGCCTGGACAGGGGTAATCAGCCCCAGCATTTT.

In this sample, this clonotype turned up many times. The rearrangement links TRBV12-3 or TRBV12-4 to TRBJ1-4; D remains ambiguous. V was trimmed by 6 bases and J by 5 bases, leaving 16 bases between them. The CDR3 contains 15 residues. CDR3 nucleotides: TGTGCCAGCAGCCCCTCCAGGCCACTAAATGAAAAACTGTTTTTT. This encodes CASSPSRPLNEKLFF.

The CDR3 sequence: CASSLQGANVLTF. The CDR3 coding sequence is TGTGCCAGCAGTTTGCAAGGGGCCAACGTCCTGACTTTC. This chain joins TRBV28 and TRBJ2-6; no firm D call. V was clipped by 3 bases and J by 4 bases, with 4 bases between them. This CDR3 has 13 residues. Germline V lookup: CDR1 MDHEN, CDR2 SYDVKM.